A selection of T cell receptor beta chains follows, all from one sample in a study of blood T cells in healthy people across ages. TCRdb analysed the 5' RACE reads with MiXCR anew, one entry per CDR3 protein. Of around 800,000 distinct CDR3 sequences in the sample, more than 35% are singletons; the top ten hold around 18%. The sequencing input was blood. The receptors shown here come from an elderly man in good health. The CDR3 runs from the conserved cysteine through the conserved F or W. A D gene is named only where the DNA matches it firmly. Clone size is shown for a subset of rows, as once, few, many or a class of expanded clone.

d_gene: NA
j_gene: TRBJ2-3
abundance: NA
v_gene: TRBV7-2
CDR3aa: CASSLLVPSTDTQYF
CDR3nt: TGTGCCAGCAGCTTACTCGTCCCTAGCACAGATACGCAGTATTTT

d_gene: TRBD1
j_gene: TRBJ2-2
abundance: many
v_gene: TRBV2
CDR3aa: CASKKGTGATLNTGELFF
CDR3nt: TGTGCCAGCAAGAAAGGGACAGGGGCGACCTTGAACACCGGGGAGCTGTTTTTT

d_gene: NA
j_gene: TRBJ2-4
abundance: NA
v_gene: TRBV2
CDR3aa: CASRSDSSKNIQYF
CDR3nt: TGTGCCAGCAGATCGGACTCATCCAAAAACATTCAGTACTTC

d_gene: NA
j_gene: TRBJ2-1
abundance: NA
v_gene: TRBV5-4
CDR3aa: CASSHDDISDNEQFF
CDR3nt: TGTGCCAGCAGCCACGACGACATCTCCGACAATGAGCAGTTCTTC

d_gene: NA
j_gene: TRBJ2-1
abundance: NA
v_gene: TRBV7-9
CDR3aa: CASSYPTEQFF
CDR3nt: TGTGCCAGCAGCTACCCCACCGAGCAGTTCTTC

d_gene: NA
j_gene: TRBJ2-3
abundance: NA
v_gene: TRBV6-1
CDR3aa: CATKGGFGDTQYF
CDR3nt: TGTGCCACAAAGGGGGGTTTCGGAGATACGCAGTATTTT

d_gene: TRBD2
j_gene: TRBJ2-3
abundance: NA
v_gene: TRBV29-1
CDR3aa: CSVGGTSGEEYTDTQYF
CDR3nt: TGCAGCGTAGGTGGGACTAGCGGGGAGGAATACACAGATACGCAGTATTTT

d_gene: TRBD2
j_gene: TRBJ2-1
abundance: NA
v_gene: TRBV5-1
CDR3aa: CASSGQESSGPYNEQFF
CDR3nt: TGCGCCAGCAGCGGCCAGGAGAGTAGCGGGCCCTACAATGAGCAGTTCTTC

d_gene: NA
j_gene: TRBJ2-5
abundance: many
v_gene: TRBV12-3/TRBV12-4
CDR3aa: CASSLELGRGMETQYF
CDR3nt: TGTGCCAGCAGTTTAGAACTCGGGAGAGGGATGGAGACCCAGTACTTC

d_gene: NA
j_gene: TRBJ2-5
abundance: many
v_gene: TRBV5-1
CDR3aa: CASSLGPGETQYF
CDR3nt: TGCGCCAGCAGCCTGGGTCCCGGAGAGACCCAGTACTTC

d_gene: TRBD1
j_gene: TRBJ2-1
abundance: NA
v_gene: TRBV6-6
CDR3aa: CASSYSPGQGGNEQFF
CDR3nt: TGTGCCAGCAGTTACTCCCCGGGACAGGGGGGGAATGAGCAGTTCTTC

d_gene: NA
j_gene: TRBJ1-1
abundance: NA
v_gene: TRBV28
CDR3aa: CASSLLAAGDTEAFF
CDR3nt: TGTGCCAGCAGTTTGTTGGCGGCGGGGGATACTGAAGCTTTCTTT

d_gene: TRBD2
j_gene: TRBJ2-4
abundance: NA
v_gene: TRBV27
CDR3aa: CASSTYSSGRPKLREQYF
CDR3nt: TGTGCCAGCAGTACCTACTCTAGCGGGAGGCCCAAGTTAAGGGAGCAGTACTTT

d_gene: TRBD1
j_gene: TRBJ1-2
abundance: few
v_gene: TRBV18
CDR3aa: CASSQADRTGGYTF
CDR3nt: TGTGCCAGCTCACAGGCTGATCGGACAGGCGGCTACACCTTC

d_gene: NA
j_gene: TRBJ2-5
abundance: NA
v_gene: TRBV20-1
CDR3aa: CSARDHARRASRTEQYF
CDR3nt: TGCAGTGCTAGAGATCATGCCAGACGGGCTAGCAGGACTGAGCAGTACTTC

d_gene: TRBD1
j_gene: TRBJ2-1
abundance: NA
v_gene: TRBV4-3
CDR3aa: CASSQHTRGQPYNEQFF
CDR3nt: TGCGCCAGCAGCCAACACACGAGGGGGCAACCCTACAATGAGCAGTTCTTC

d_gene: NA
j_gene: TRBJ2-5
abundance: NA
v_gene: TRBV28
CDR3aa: CASSLQVEPRETQYF
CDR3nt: TGTGCCAGCAGTTTACAGGTCGAACCCCGGGAGACCCAGTACTTC

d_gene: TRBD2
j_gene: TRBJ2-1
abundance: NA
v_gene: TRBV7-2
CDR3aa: CASSPSLAGAYNEQFF
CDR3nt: TGTGCCAGCAGCCCATCGCTAGCGGGAGCCTACAATGAGCAGTTCTTC

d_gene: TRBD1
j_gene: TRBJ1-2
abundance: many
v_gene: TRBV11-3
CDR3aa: CASSTGQGLYGYTF
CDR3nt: TGTGCCAGCAGTACGGGACAGGGGCTCTATGGCTACACCTTC

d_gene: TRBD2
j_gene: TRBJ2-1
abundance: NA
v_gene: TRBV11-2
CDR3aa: CASSLAGDYQETQFF
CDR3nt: TGTGCCAGCAGCTTAGCCGGGGACTACCAAGAGACCCAGTTCTTC

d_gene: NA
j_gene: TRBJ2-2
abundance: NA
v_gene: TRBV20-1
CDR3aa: CSARDQGGGAGELFF
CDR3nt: TGCAGTGCTAGAGATCAAGGGGGGGGTGCGGGGGAGCTGTTTTTT

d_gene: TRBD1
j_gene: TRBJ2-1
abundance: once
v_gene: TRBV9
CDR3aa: CASSVTIDREGEQFF
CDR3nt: TGTGCCAGCAGCGTAACTATAGACAGGGAAGGTGAGCAGTTCTTC

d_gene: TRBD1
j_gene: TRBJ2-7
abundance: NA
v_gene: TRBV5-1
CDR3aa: CASSWGAGTGANEQYF
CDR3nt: TGCGCCAGCAGCTGGGGGGCCGGGACAGGGGCGAATGAGCAGTACTTC

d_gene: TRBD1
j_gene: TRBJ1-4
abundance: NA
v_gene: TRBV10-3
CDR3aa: CAISEPGQGGIDKLFF
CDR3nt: TGTGCCATCAGTGAACCCGGACAGGGGGGGATTGATAAACTGTTTTTT

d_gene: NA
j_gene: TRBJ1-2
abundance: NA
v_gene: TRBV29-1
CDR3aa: CSVEGVYGYTF
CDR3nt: TGCAGCGTTGAAGGGGTATATGGCTACACCTTC

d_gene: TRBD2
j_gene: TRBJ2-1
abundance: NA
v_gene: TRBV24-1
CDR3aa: CATSDSSVGSGRAHEQFF
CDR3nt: TGTGCCACCAGTGATTCCTCCGTGGGGAGCGGGAGGGCCCATGAGCAGTTCTTC

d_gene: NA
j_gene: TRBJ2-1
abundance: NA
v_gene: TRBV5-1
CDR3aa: CASSSTYGSNAQFF
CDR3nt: TGCGCCAGCAGCTCCACATATGGGAGCAATGCGCAGTTCTTC

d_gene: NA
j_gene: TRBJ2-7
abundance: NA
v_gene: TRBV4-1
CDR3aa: CASSLPRGDEQYF
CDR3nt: TGCGCCAGCAGCCTGCCGCGGGGCGACGAGCAGTACTTC

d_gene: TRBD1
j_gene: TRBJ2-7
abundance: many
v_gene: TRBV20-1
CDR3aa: CSVRRQGTGVKYEQYF
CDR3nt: TGCAGTGTAAGAAGACAAGGGACAGGGGTGAAGTACGAGCAGTACTTC

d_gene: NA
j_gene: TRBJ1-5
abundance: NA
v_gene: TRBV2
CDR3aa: CASRERAPNLNQPQHF
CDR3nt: TGTGCCAGCAGAGAAAGGGCCCCGAACCTCAATCAGCCCCAGCATTTT

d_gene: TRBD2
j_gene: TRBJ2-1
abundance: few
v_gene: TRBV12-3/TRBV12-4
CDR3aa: CASMTGLAGYNEQFF
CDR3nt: TGTGCCAGCATGACGGGACTAGCGGGCTACAATGAGCAGTTCTTC

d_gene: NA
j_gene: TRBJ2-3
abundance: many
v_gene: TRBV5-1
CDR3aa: CASSFTRSTDTQYF
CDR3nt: TGTGCCAGCAGTTTTACTAGAAGCACAGATACGCAGTATTTT

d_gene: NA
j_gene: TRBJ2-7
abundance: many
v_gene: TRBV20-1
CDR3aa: CSASQGGPSYEQYF
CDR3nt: TGCAGTGCTAGTCAAGGAGGGCCAAGCTACGAGCAGTACTTC

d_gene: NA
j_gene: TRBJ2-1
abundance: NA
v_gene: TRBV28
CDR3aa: CASSIISGSSYNEQFF
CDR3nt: TGTGCCAGCAGTATCATTAGCGGCAGCTCCTACAATGAGCAGTTCTTC

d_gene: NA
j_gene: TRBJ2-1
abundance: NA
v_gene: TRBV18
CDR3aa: CASSPLDEQFF
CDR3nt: TGTGCCAGCTCACCATTGGATGAGCAGTTCTTC

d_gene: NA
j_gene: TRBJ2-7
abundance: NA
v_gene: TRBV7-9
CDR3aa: CASSWGSGHYEQYF
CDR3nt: TGTGCCAGCAGCTGGGGCTCAGGGCATTACGAGCAGTACTTC

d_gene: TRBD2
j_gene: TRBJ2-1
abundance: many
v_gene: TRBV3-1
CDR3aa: CASSRVEQTSALAWAGEQFF
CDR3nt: TGTGCCAGCAGCCGTGTAGAGCAAACTAGCGCCCTCGCCTGGGCTGGTGAGCAGTTCTTC

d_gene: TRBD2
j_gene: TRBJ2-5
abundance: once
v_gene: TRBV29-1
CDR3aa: CSVGRGLAGVYEQYF
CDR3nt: TGCAGCGTCGGGCGTGGACTAGCGGGGGTCTATGAGCAGTACTTC

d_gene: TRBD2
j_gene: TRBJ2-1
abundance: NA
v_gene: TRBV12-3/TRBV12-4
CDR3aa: CASIQGKSGRRFDEQFF
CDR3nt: TGTGCCAGCATCCAGGGGAAAAGCGGGAGGCGGTTCGATGAGCAGTTCTTC

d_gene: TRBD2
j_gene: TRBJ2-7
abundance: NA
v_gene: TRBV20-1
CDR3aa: CSASGLAATPSYEQYF
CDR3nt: TGCAGTGCTTCGGGACTAGCGGCTACACCCTCCTACGAGCAGTACTTC

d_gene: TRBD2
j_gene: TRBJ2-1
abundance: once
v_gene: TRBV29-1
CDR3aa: CSVLLAAGGGEQFF
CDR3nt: TGCAGCGTTCTTCTGGCAGCGGGAGGTGGGGAGCAGTTCTTC

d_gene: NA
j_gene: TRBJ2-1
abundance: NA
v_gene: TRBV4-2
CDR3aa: CASSQDGRSEQFF
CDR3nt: TGTGCCAGCAGCCAAGACGGGCGGAGTGAGCAGTTCTTC

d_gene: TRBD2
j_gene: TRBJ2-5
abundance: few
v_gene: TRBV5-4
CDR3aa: CASSLGVGPREAQYF
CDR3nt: TGTGCCAGCAGCTTGGGGGTCGGACCTCGGGAGGCCCAGTACTTC

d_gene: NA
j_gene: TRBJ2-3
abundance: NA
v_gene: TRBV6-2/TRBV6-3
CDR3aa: CASSYGTTTDTQYF
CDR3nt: TGTGCCAGCAGTTACGGGACCACCACAGATACGCAGTATTTT

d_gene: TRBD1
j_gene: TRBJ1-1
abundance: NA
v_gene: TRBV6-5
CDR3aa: CASRDRGRYTEAFF
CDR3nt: TGTGCCAGCAGGGACAGGGGGCGATACACTGAAGCTTTCTTT

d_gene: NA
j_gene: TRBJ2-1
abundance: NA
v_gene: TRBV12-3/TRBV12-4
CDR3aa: CASSFTRGGHNEQFF
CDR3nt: TGTGCCAGCAGTTTTACTCGCGGGGGCCACAATGAGCAGTTCTTC

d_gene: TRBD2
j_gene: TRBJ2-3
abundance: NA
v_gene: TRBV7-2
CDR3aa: CASSENIGTSGVPDTQYF
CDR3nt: TGTGCCAGCAGCGAAAACATTGGGACTAGCGGGGTCCCAGATACGCAGTATTTT

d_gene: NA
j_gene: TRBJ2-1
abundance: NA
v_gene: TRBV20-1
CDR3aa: CSARDHGGIETQFF
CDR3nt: TGCAGTGCTAGAGATCACGGGGGTATAGAGACCCAGTTCTTC

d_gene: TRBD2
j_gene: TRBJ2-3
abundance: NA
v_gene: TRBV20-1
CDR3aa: CSAPGTSGFTGTQYF
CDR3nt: TGCAGTGCTCCAGGGACTAGCGGTTTCACAGGTACGCAGTATTTT

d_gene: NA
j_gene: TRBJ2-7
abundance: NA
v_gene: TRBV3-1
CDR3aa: CASSQVRYSYEQYF
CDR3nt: TGTGCCAGCAGCCAAGTTCGGTATTCCTACGAGCAGTACTTC

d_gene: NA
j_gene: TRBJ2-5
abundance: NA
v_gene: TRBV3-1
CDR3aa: CASSQNVASRETQYF
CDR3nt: TGTGCCAGCAGCCAAAACGTAGCGAGTCGAGAGACCCAGTACTTC

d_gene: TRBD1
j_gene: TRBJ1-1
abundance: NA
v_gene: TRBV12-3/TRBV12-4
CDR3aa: CASSLAPGQGAPETFF
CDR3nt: TGTGCCAGCAGTTTAGCACCGGGACAGGGGGCCCCTGAAACTTTCTTT

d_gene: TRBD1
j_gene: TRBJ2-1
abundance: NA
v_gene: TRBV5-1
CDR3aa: CASSTGQAVDEQFF
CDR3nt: TGCGCCAGCAGCACGGGACAGGCGGTGGATGAGCAGTTCTTC

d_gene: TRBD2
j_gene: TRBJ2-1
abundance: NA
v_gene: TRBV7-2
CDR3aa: CASSLRGTGGTSGNNEQFF
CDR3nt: TGTGCCAGCAGCTTAAGAGGGACAGGGGGGACTAGCGGGAACAATGAGCAGTTCTTC

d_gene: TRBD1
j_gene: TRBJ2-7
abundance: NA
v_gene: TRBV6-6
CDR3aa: CASSDGQGTYEQYF
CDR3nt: TGTGCCAGCAGTGACGGACAGGGGACTTACGAGCAGTACTTC